The 25 T cell receptor beta chains reported below all come from one sample, sequenced in a study of PD-1 blockade in classical Hodgkin lymphoma. This table comes from immunoSEQ multiplex PCR, and its TCRdb copy is limited to in-frame clones, with some not included. The data show around 91,000 clones, roughly nine tenths seen once. Every one of the patients relapsed after autologous stem cell transplantation (brentuximab vedotin exposure was variable). Material: peripheral blood mononuclear cells (PBMCs), obtained at baseline. Source of these receptors: a human donor with classical Hodgkin lymphoma.

This rearrangement joins TRBV4-2 to TRBJ1-1; 10 bases agree with TRBD1. Germline V gene data show CDR1 as LGHNA and CDR2 as YNFKEQ. The CDR3 has 16 residues. V trimming: 2 bases; J trimming: 4 bases; junction bases outside the gene matches: 7. The CDR3 loop is CASSQSGTGVATEAFF. The CDR3, as DNA: TGTGCCAGCAGCCAATCCGGGACAGGGGTTGCCACTGAAGCTTTCTTT.

V is TRBV11-1 and J is TRBJ2-1; TRBD1 aligns across 7 bases. Germline trimming cut 8 bases from V and 7 bases from J; bases unmatched to any gene: 11. There are 14 residues in the CDR3. Germline-derived CDR1 and CDR2 are SGHAT and FQDESV (reference sequence). As DNA, the CDR3 is TGTGCCAGCGTCCTGGGGACAGAAGCTAATGAGCAGTTCTTC. It translates to CASVLGTEANEQFF.

V gene TRBV28 combines with J gene TRBJ1-2, with D possibly TRBD1 on 6 matching bases. V shed 3 bases and J shed 8 bases, with 22 bases lying between them. CDR3 length: 16 residues. Germline V gene lookup returns CDR1 MDHEN and CDR2 SYDVKM. This chain's CDR3 is CASSFPSGQGSVGYTF. The CDR3 DNA sequence: TGTGCCAGCAGTTTCCCGTCAGGGCAGGGGTCGGTAGGCTACACCTTC.

This clone was observed a single time. CDR3 coding DNA: TGTGCCAGCAGCTTTATGCTAGCGGGAGTGTATGAGCAGTTCTTC. Translating gives CASSFMLAGVYEQFF. The rearrangement links TRBV5-8 to TRBJ2-1; 10 positions agree with TRBD2. The CDR3 is made up of 15 amino acids. V lost 2 bases and J lost 8; bases outside the gene matches: 7. The V gene's germline CDR1 is SGHTS and CDR2 YDEGEE.

The chain employs TRBV27 and TRBJ2-2; no firm D call. Trimming stripped 0 bases from V and 6 bases from J, with 2 bases between. This CDR3 is built from 12 residues. Germline V gives CDR1 MNHEY, CDR2 SMNVEV (reference sequence). The CDR3 sequence is CASSLSAGELFF. For the CDR3, the DNA is TGTGCCAGCAGTTTATCGGCCGGGGAGCTGTTTTTT.

The gene calls are TRBV5-4 and TRBJ2-7; D is possibly TRBD2 (6 bases). This CDR3 spans 14 amino acids. Germline assignment: CDR1 SGHNT and CDR2 YYREEE (reference sequence). The V and J ends lost 3 bases and 1 base respectively, with 11 bases between them. As DNA, the CDR3 is TGTGCCAGCAGCTCGGGACTTGATTCCTACGAGCAGTACTTC. Its translation is CASSSGLDSYEQYF.

V usage is TRBV18 and J usage is TRBJ2-3; TRBD2 matches at 7 bases. CDR1 KGHSH and CDR2 LQKENI come from the germline V gene. J lost 1 base, V lost 2 bases, and 6 bases had no gene match. This CDR3 has 16 residues. The CDR3 DNA sequence: TGTGCCAGCTCACCAATGAGGGAGGGCCGCACAGATACGCAGTATTTT. Its protein is CASSPMREGRTDTQYF.

The chain recombines TRBV29-1 with TRBJ1-1; weak D call: TRBD1 (5 bases). V lost 5 bases and J 0 bases, leaving 10 bases between the germline ends. The CDR3 is 13 amino acids. Germline V gene sequence: CDR1 SQVTM, CDR2 ANQGSEA. The CDR3 here is CSVSREMNTEAFF. The CDR3 DNA sequence: TGCAGCGTTTCCAGGGAAATGAACACTGAAGCTTTCTTT.

V is TRBV7-2 and J is TRBJ2-7; D possibly matches TRBD1 or TRBD2 (5 bases each). CDR1 and CDR2 (germline): SGHTA, FQGNSA. The length of the CDR3 is 11 residues. Trimming took off 5 bases at V and 5 bases at J, with 7 bases between the two ends. Here the CDR3 DNA reads TGTGCCAGCAGCCGAGGGGACGAGCAGTACTTC. This sequence encodes CASSRGDEQYF.

V usage is TRBV7-9 and J usage is TRBJ2-5; D gene unclear. Germline CDR1 and CDR2: SEHNR and FQNEAQ (reference sequence). The CDR3 covers 12 residues. V was shortened by 5 bases and J by 0 bases, with 4 bases between the two germline ends. CDR3 amino acids: CASSPNQETQYF. CDR3 sequence (DNA): TGTGCCAGCAGCCCCAACCAAGAGACCCAGTACTTC. Complete variable domain (other parts from reference TRBV7-9 and TRBJ2-5): DTGVSQNPRHKITKRGQNVTFRCDPISEHNRLYWYRQTLGQGPEFLTYFQNEAQLEKSRLLSDRFSAERPKGSFSTLEIQRTEQGDSAMYLCASSPNQETQYFGPGTRLLVL.

This chain joins TRBV28 and TRBJ2-1; 7 nucleotides match TRBD2. Germline V gene sequence: CDR1 MDHEN, CDR2 SYDVKM. The CDR3 covers 16 residues. Unmatched junction bases numbered 13, after V lost 5 bases and J lost 6 bases. CDR3 protein: CASSTTRAGARNEQFF. The DNA of the CDR3 is TGTGCCAGCAGTACTACAAGGGCGGGAGCCCGCAATGAGCAGTTCTTC.

This chain connects TRBV11-2 to TRBJ2-2; TRBD1 matches at 7 bases. This CDR3 contains 18 residues. CDR1 is SGHAT, CDR2 FQNNGV, per germline. V shed 4 bases, J shed 1 base, and the junction held 12 bases outside the gene matches. CDR3: CASSYTSVGTVNTGELFF. In DNA form, the CDR3 reads TGTGCCAGCAGCTACACGTCCGTCGGGACAGTGAACACCGGGGAGCTGTTTTTT.

This clone was seen just once. The chain is built from TRBV19 and TRBJ1-1; D remains unclear. The CDR3 runs 14 residues. Germline V lookup: CDR1 LNHDA, CDR2 SQIVND (reference sequence). V was pared by 4 bases and J by 1 base, with 10 bases between. The CDR3 loop is CASSRGRQNTEAFF. The CDR3 nucleotides are TGTGCCAGTAGTAGAGGCCGTCAGAACACTGAAGCTTTCTTT.

The chain combines TRBV2 with TRBJ2-5; 9 positions match TRBD2. Trimming cost V 6 bases and J 2 bases; bases outside gene matches: 19. Germline V gene data show CDR1 as SNHLY and CDR2 as FYNNEI. The CDR3 is made up of 19 amino acids. The CDR3 reads CASSRGKTSGSWGQETQYF. In DNA, the CDR3 is TGTGCCAGCAGCCGAGGAAAGACTAGCGGATCCTGGGGGCAAGAGACCCAGTACTTC.

The chain combines TRBV6-5 with TRBJ1-2; 9 bases agree with TRBD1. CDR1 MNHEY and CDR2 SVGAGI come from the germline V gene. The CDR3 is made up of 16 amino acids. J was trimmed by 7 bases and V by 1 base; bases with no gene match: 10. CDR3 residues: CASSYYGTGLGGGYTF. As DNA, the CDR3 is TGTGCCAGCAGTTACTACGGGACAGGGTTGGGAGGTGGCTACACCTTC.

The chain joins TRBV6-1 to TRBJ1-3; 8 bases are shared with TRBD1. J lost 7 bases, V lost 7 bases, and 12 bases had no gene match. Germline CDR1 reads MNHNS; CDR2 reads SASEGT. The CDR3 runs 15 residues. The CDR3 sequence is CASNLLQGDRNTIYF. For the CDR3, the DNA is TGTGCCAGCAACTTACTACAGGGGGATCGGAACACCATATATTTT.

The chain employs TRBV19 and TRBJ1-1; D is perhaps TRBD1 (6 bases). CDR1 and CDR2 (germline): LNHDA, SQIVND (reference sequence). The CDR3 sequence is 14 residues long. Trimming took 3 bases from V and 0 from J, leaving 8 bases between them. The CDR3 reads CASSMTGLNTEAFF. CDR3 sequence (DNA): TGTGCCAGTAGTATGACAGGTTTGAACACTGAAGCTTTCTTT.

This chain uses TRBV25-1 with TRBJ2-5; D perhaps matches TRBD1 (5 bases). The CDR3 has 14 residues. CDR1 is MGHDK and CDR2 is SYGVNS in the germline V gene. Trimming removed 3 bases at V and 1 base at J, with 9 bases between. This CDR3 reads CASSEEQVQETQYF. The CDR3 DNA reads as TGTGCCAGCAGTGAGGAACAGGTCCAAGAGACCCAGTACTTC.

The rearrangement uses TRBV5-1 and TRBJ2-2; D gene uncertain. Germline CDR1 SGHRS, CDR2 YFSETQ. The V gene lost 4 bases and the J gene lost 7 bases, with 11 bases spanning the gap. The CDR3 is 13 residues long. The CDR3 reads CASSPYPGGELFF. CDR3 DNA sequence: TGCGCCAGCAGCCCCTACCCTGGCGGGGAGCTGTTTTTT.

This clone was seen just once. The chain couples TRBV6-4 to TRBJ1-1; 8 bases match TRBD1. The CDR3 spans 14 residues. The ends lost 6 bases at V and 4 bases at J; junction bases unmatched: 7. Per germline, CDR1 MRHNA and CDR2 SNTAGT. CDR3 sequence reads: CASSGTGRGTEAFF. The DNA for the CDR3 is TGTGCCAGCAGCGGGACAGGCCGGGGCACTGAAGCTTTCTTT.

The chain has TRBV11-2 and TRBJ2-3; D not certain. This CDR3 contains 15 residues. Germline-derived CDR1 and CDR2 are SGHAT and FQNNGV. V gave up 6 bases and J gave up 5 bases, with 18 bases separating them. The CDR3 region has the DNA TGTGCCAGCAGTTATCGACTTAGCAAGGGAGATACGCAGTATTTT. Translated: CASSYRLSKGDTQYF.

The chain recombines TRBV2 with TRBJ1-2, with a weak D call TRBD1 (6 bases). Trimming took 1 base from V and 5 from J, leaving 11 bases between them. CDR3 length: 14 residues. The germline V gene encodes CDR1 SNHLY and CDR2 FYNNEI. In nucleotides, the CDR3 is TGTGCCAGCAGTGAAGTAGGGGGTCGGTATGGCTACACCTTC. Amino acids: CASSEVGGRYGYTF. The full variable domain, its missing parts supplied by reference TRBV2 and TRBJ1-2, is EPEVTQTPSHQVTQMGQEVILRCVPISNHLYFYWYRQILGQKVEFLVSFYNNEISEKSEIFDDQFSVERPDGSNFTLKIRSTKLEDSAMYFCASSEVGGRYGYTFGSGTRLTVV.

The chain uses TRBV5-1 and TRBJ2-2; possibly TRBD1 for D (6 bases). CDR1 is SGHRS, CDR2 YFSETQ, per germline. The germline V and J ends were trimmed by 0 bases and 7 bases, with 10 bases remaining between them. There are 14 residues in the CDR3. The CDR3 region is CASSLDRADGELFF. The CDR3, as DNA: TGCGCCAGCAGCTTGGACAGGGCGGACGGGGAGCTGTTTTTT.

This clone was counted once. The V and J genes are TRBV6-1 and TRBJ1-1, with D unresolved. The CDR3 sequence is 14 residues long. The V and J ends lost 2 bases and 0 bases respectively, with 7 bases between them. The germline V gene encodes CDR1 MNHNS and CDR2 SASEGT. CDR3 DNA sequence: TGTGCCAGCAGTGAACAAGGTATGAACACTGAAGCTTTCTTT. Amino acids: CASSEQGMNTEAFF.

The rearrangement joins TRBV28 to TRBJ2-3, with TRBD2 identical over 9 bases. The CDR3 consists of 16 residues. Losses at the gene ends were 5 bases for V and 3 bases for J; bases not matched to a gene: 9. Germline CDR1 MDHEN, CDR2 SYDVKM. The CDR3 protein is CASSPPSGRKTDTQYF. Here the CDR3 DNA reads TGTGCCAGCAGTCCCCCCAGCGGGAGGAAAACAGATACGCAGTATTTT.